This T cell receptor (beta chain) was sequenced in a study of Graves' ophthalmopathy and Graves' hyperthyroidism. Study overall: Hyperthyroidism showing no ophthalmopathy within 18 months of follow-up was stable.

Orbital computed tomography, thyroid ultrasound, TRAb, serum thyroxine and clinical symptoms formed the basis of diagnosis. TCR beta CDR3 regions were amplified from RNA transcripts. The library came from an HTBI-primed first-round RT-PCR and a second-round multiplex PCR. TCRdb passed the multiplex PCR reads through MiXCR, listing each CDR3 protein once. The sample includes about 600,000 distinct CDR3 sequences, under 40% of them seen just once. Study-wide results and limits: The blood repertoire also included most expanded thyroid clonotypes above 0.001 frequency. Separation of ophthalmopathy from stable hyperthyroidism was achieved by a 13-signature model, at roughly 90% sensitivity and under 83% specificity.

The CDR3 is made up of 12 amino acids. V lost 7 bases and J lost 3, with 12 bases in between. Germline V lookup: CDR1 SQVTM, CDR2 ANQGSEA. Concerning this clonotype itself: Its cognate antigen is unknown.

This receptor was identified in an adult man with Graves' hyperthyroidism. Sequenced input: peripheral blood or thyroid tissue (not recorded which). The chain joins TRBV29-1 to TRBJ1-1, with no clear D. CDR3 coding DNA: TGCAGCGCCCCATTAGGGTACACTGAAGCTTTCTTT. Amino acid sequence: CSAPLGYTEAFF.